This T cell receptor (beta chain) comes out of a study of cytomegalovirus exposure and HLA in healthy donors. Study-wide results and limits: Confirmation was obtained in vitro that a few CMV-associated chains are specific for CMV antigens. Analyzed later, most CMV-associated TCR beta chains appeared HLA-restricted. Among TCR beta chains, those listed as cytomegalovirus-associated numbered more than 150.

PCR primers comprised 60 Vbeta and 13 Jbeta primers. This table comes from immunoSEQ multiplex PCR, and its TCRdb copy is limited to in-frame clones, with some not included. The data show roughly 160,000 clones, under 80% seen once. The CDR3 consists of 15 residues. Germline V gene lookup returns CDR1 SEHNR and CDR2 FQNEAQ (reference sequence). In regard to this clone: The antigen is undetermined. At one of its ends the junction is not consistent with the germline gene, which may arise from a read error.

This TCR was sampled from a man aged 35 to 55 in good health and CMV-seronegative. The sequenced material came from PBMCs. The chain links TRBV7-9 to TRBJ2-2; D is unresolved. This CDR3 is CSSSQLQVNTGELFF. The CDR3 region has the DNA TGTTCCAGCAGCCAACTCCAGGTGAACACCGGGGAGCTGTTTTTT.